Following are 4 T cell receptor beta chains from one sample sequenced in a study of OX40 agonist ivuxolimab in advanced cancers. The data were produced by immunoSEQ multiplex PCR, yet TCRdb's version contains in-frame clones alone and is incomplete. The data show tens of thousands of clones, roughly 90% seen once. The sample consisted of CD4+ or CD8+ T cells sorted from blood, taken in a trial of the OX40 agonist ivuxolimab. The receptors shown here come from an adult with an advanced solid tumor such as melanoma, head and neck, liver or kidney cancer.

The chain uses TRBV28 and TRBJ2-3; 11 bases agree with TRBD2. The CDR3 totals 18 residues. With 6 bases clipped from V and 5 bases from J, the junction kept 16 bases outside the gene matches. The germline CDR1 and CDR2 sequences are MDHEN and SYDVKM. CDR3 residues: CASRSSGRAWSNKDTQYF. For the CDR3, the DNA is TGTGCCAGCAGGAGTAGCGGGAGGGCCTGGTCGAATAAAGATACGCAGTATTTT. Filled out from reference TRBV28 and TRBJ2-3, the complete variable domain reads DVKVTQSSRYLVKRTGEKVFLECVQDMDHENMFWYRQDPGLGLRLIYFSYDVKMKEKGDIPEGYSVSREKKERFSLILESASTNQTSMYLCASRSSGRAWSNKDTQYFGPGTRLTVL.

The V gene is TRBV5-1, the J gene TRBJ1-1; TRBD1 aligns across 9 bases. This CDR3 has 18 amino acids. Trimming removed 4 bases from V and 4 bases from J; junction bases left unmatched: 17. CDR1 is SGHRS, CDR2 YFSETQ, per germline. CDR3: CASSPQARGQGLFTEAFF. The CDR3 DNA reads TGCGCCAGCAGCCCCCAGGCTCGTGGACAGGGGCTTTTCACTGAAGCTTTCTTT.

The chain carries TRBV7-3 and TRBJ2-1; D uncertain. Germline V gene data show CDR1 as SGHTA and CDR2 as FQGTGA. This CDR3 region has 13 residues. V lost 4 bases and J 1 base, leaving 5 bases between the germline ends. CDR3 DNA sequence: TGTGCCAGCAGCTCGTATTCCTACAATGAGCAGTTCTTC. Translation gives CASSSYSYNEQFF.

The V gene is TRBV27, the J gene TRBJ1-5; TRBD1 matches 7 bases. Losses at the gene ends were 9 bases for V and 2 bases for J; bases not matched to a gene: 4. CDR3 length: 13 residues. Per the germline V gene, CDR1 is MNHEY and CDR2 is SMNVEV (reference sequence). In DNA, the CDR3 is TGTGCCAGTCAGGGGGAGGGCAATCAGCCCCAGCATTTT. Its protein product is CASQGEGNQPQHF.